The sequence of this TCR beta chain was determined in a study of blood T cell repertoires in COVID-19. Study summary: COVID-19 samples, acute and convalescent, were from the United States, Italy and Spain.

Method: immunoSEQ multiplex PCR; TCRdb's copy keeps in-frame clones and lacks some. This table has 90,000 to 130,000 clones, about 85% appearing once. Losses at the gene ends were 1 base for V and 2 bases for J; bases not matched to a gene: 1. This CDR3 contains 15 residues. Looked up from germline, CDR1 is SEHNR and CDR2 is FQNEAQ (reference sequence). The sequence was obtained from a human donor in a cohort sampled during active COVID-19. Input material: peripheral blood. The chain has TRBV7-9 and TRBJ2-7; 11 bases agree with TRBD2. CDR3 in DNA: TGTGCCAGCAGCTTAGTACTAGCGGGAGCCTACGAGCAGTACTTC. It specifies CASSLVLAGAYEQYF.